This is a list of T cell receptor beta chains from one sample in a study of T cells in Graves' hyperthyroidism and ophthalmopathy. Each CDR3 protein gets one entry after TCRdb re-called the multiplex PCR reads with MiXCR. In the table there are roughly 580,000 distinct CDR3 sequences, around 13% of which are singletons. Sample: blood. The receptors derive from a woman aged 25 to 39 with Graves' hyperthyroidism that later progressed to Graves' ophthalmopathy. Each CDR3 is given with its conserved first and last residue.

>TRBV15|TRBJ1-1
CATSRDEVADTEAFF
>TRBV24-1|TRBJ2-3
CATSETGDHTDTQYF
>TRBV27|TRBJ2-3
CASSVAGTLNTDTQYF
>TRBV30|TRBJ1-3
CAWRPTGAGNTIYF
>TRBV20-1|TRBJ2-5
CSARGLAAQETQYF
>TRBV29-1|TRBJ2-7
CSVHRGPNEQYF
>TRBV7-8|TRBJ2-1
CASSSRPPLAGGPIEQFF
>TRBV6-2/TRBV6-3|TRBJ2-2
CASSSQLAGGPAGELFF
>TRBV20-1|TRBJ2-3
CSARRTGLDSSTDTQYF
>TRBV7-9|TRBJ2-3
CASSFAGTPRTDTQYF
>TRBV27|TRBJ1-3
CASRTSGNTIYF
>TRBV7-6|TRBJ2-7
CASSSITGGTSYEQYF
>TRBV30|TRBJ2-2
CAWSVITGELFF
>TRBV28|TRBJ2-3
CASSLSRRGPFTDTQYF
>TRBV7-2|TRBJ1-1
CASRGVVNTEAFF
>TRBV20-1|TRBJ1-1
CSLLQLMNTEAFF
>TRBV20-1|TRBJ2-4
CSARDEELVLAKNIQYF
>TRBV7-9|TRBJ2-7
CASSFSVGGLLEQYF
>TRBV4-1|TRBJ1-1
CASKRTVSNTEAFF
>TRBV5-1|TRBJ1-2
CASSMDRRTGYTF
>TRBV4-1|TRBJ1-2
CASSPPDRNYGYTF
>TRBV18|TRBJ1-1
CASSATAQNTEAFF
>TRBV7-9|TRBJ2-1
CASSWDRGPYNEQFF
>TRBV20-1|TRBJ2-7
CSARVWLAEPYEQYF
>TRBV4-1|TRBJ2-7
CASSQEEQGTYEQYF
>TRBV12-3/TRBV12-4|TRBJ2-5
CASSWDRQETQYF
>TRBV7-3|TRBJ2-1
CASSLEIGGGSEQFF
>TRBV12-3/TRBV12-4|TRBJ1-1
CATIIGGNTEAFF
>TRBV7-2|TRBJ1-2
CASSFGRLGYTF
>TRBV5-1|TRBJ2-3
CASSLIAGGPDTQYF
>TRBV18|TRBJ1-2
CASSQQGNYGYTF